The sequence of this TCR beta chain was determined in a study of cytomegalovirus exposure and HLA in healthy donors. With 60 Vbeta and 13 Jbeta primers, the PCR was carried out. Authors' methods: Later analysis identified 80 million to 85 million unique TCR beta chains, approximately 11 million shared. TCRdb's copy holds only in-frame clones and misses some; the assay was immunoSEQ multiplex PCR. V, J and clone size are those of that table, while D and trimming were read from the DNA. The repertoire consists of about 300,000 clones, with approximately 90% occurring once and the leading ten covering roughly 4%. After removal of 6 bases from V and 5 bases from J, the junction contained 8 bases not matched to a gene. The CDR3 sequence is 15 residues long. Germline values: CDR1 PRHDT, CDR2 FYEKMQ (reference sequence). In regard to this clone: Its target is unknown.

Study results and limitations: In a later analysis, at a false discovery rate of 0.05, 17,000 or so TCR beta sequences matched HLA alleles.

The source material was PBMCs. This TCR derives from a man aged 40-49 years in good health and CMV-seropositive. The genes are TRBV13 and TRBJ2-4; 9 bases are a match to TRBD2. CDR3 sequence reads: CASRTAGGPQNIQYF. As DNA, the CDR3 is TGTGCCAGCAGGACGGCGGGAGGGCCCCAAAACATTCAGTACTTC.